The 21 T cell receptor beta chains given below trace back to one sample, sequenced in a study. TCRdb re-called the 5' RACE reads through MiXCR, storing one row per CDR3 protein. This table holds around 30,000 distinct CDR3 sequences, about 25% found once. Sequencing was carried out using naive CD4+ T cells sorted from a lymph node. Subset noted: naive CD4+ T cells, CD4+CD45RA+CD25-. The receptor set was obtained from a female donor with breast cancer.

This clonotype appeared a few times. V is TRBV28 and J is TRBJ1-6; possible D gene TRBD1, 6 bases. The length of the CDR3 is 13 residues. Trimming left V 8 bases short and J 7 bases short, with 12 bases between. Germline CDR1 reads MDHEN; CDR2 reads SYDVKM. The CDR3 bases are TGTGCCAGCGGAGGACAGTTAAATTCACCCCTCCACTTT. Encoded protein: CASGGQLNSPLHF.

This rearrangement joins TRBV5-1 to TRBJ2-7; 7 bases agree with TRBD1. The germline CDR1 and CDR2 sequences are SGHRS and YFSETQ. The CDR3 is 17 amino acids. The V gene end was trimmed by 3 bases and the J gene end by 2 bases; junction bases not matched to a gene: 14. This CDR3 reads CASSWNPRQGSTYEQYF. CDR3 nucleotides: TGCGCCAGCAGCTGGAATCCTCGACAGGGATCGACCTACGAGCAGTACTTC.

This clonotype was seen only a few times. The J gene is TRBJ2-2, the V gene TRBV5-1; tentative D call: TRBD1 (6 bases). V lost 3 bases to trimming and J lost 4 bases, with 13 bases between them. Germline values: CDR1 SGHRS, CDR2 YFSETQ. The CDR3 spans 15 residues. The CDR3 spells CASSYTQGATGELFF. CDR3 in DNA: TGCGCCAGCAGCTATACACAGGGTGCCACCGGGGAGCTGTTTTTT.

This clonotype was seen repeatedly, ten times or more. The V and J genes are TRBV7-8 and TRBJ2-5; 7 bases line up with TRBD1. Looked up from germline, CDR1 is SGHVS and CDR2 is FQNEAQ. Losses at the gene ends were 5 bases for V and 5 bases for J; bases not matched to a gene: 11. The CDR3 runs 15 residues. The CDR3 loop is CASSLGQRSGETQYF. The DNA for the CDR3 is TGTGCCAGCAGCCTGGGACAGCGCTCGGGGGAGACCCAGTACTTC.

In this sample, this clonotype turned up a few times. V is TRBV12-3 or TRBV12-4 and J is TRBJ2-3; 10 bases fit TRBD1. Trimming cost V 1 base and J 7 bases; bases outside gene matches: 26. The CDR3 loop spans 22 amino acids. CDR3 in amino acids: CASSLDRQGATPVRQPPNTQYF. The CDR3 nucleotides read TGTGCCAGCAGTTTAGACCGACAGGGGGCGACCCCAGTAAGACAACCCCCCAATACGCAGTATTTT.

This chain joins TRBV7-9 and TRBJ2-1; weak D call: TRBD1 (6 bases). The V and J ends lost 3 bases and 4 bases respectively, with 10 bases between them. Germline V lookup: CDR1 SEHNR, CDR2 FQNEAQ (reference sequence). This CDR3 region has 14 residues. The CDR3 region has the DNA TGTGCCAGCAGCTTCAGGGGCTCTTACAATGAGCAGTTCTTC. Translation gives CASSFRGSYNEQFF. Complete variable domain (other parts from reference TRBV7-9 and TRBJ2-1): DTGVSQNPRHKITKRGQNVTFRCDPISEHNRLYWYRQTLGQGPEFLTYFQNEAQLEKSRLLSDRFSAERPKGSFSTLEIQRTEQGDSAMYLCASSFRGSYNEQFFGPGTRLTVL.

The V and J genes are TRBV5-1 and TRBJ2-1, with D possibly being TRBD1 or TRBD2 (5 bases each). With 4 bases removed from V and 0 bases from J, the gap between germline ends came to 14 bases. This CDR3 is built from 16 residues. The germline gives CDR1 SGHRS, CDR2 YFSETQ. The DNA of the CDR3 is TGCGCCAGCAGCCGGGACCCCCGCAGCTCCTACAATGAGCAGTTCTTC. Translation gives CASSRDPRSSYNEQFF.

This clonotype was seen ten or more times. A junction end diverges from the germline sequence, so it may reflect a read error. The gene calls are TRBV24-1 and TRBJ2-1, with TRBD1 matching 9 bases. This CDR3 is 16 amino acids long. Germline V CDR1 and CDR2: KGHDR, SFDVKD. In DNA, the CDR3 is TGCGCCACCAGTGATCAAACTTCGACAGGGGGTTATGAGCAGTTCTTC. Translating it yields CATSDQTSTGGYEQFF.

The chain combines TRBV28 with TRBJ2-2, with D perhaps matching TRBD1 (6 bases). Germline V gene data show CDR1 as MDHEN and CDR2 as SYDVKM. V gave up 4 bases and J gave up 7 bases, with 10 bases separating them. The CDR3 length is 13 residues. CDR3 nucleotide sequence: TGTGCCAGCAGTTACAGGGTTAGCGGGGAGCTGTTTTTT. Translated: CASSYRVSGELFF.

This clonotype was seen at least ten times. The chain combines TRBV4-3 with TRBJ2-3, with D uncertain. The CDR3 is 19 amino acids. V lost 0 bases to trimming and J lost 0 bases, with 19 bases between them. Germline lookup yields CDR1 LGHNA and CDR2 YSLEER. As DNA, the CDR3 is TGCGCCAGCAGCCAAGACTTATCCCTTCGACGGTCTAGCACAGATACGCAGTATTTT. Protein: CASSQDLSLRRSSTDTQYF.

This clonotype showed up many times. This sequence joins TRBV30 and TRBJ2-1; the D call may be TRBD1 or TRBD2 (5 bases each). The germline CDR1 and CDR2 sequences are GTSNPN and SVGIG (reference sequence). This CDR3 comprises 12 residues. Between the trimmed V and J ends, which lost 4 bases and 10 bases, there was a span of 14 bases. CDR3: CAWTWDRREQFF. The CDR3 DNA reads TGTGCCTGGACCTGGGACCGTCGGGAGCAGTTCTTC.

At least ten counts were recorded for this clonotype. The V call is TRBV6-2 or TRBV6-3, the J call TRBJ1-5; D gene ambiguous. Germline V gives CDR1 MNHEY, CDR2 SVGEGT. The V and J ends lost 10 bases and 5 bases respectively, with 21 bases between them. The CDR3 is made up of 15 amino acids. CDR3 DNA sequence: TGTGCCACCGATCGAAATAGGCAGGACGATCAGCCCCAGCATTTT. This gives the protein CATDRNRQDDQPQHF.

By its share, this clonotype is medium-sized. This chain joins TRBV12-3 or TRBV12-4 and TRBJ1-4, with D perhaps matching TRBD1 (6 bases). The CDR3 sequence is 14 residues long. Trimming cost V 1 base and J 5 bases, with 8 bases left between them. This chain's CDR3 is CASSLGTENEKLFF. The CDR3 DNA reads TGTGCCAGCAGTTTAGGGACAGAGAATGAAAAACTGTTTTTT.

The V gene is TRBV4-1, the J gene TRBJ2-7, with TRBD2 as a possible D gene (6 bases). Germline values: CDR1 MGHRA, CDR2 YSYEKL. CDR3 length equals 16 residues. V gave up 0 bases and J gave up 3 bases, with 15 bases separating them. This CDR3 is CASSQDLLAGRYEQYF. The CDR3 DNA reads as TGCGCCAGCAGCCAAGATCTTCTGGCGGGGCGCTACGAGCAGTACTTC.

This clonotype was seen at least ten times. The V call is TRBV7-2, the J call TRBJ1-5; 8 bases agree with TRBD1. Trimming removed 1 base from V and 7 bases from J; junction bases left unmatched: 6. Looked up from germline, CDR1 is SGHTA and CDR2 is FQGNSA. The CDR3 contains 15 residues. DNA for the CDR3: TGTGCCAGCAGCTTAGAAGGACAGGGAAGGCAGCCCCAGCATTTT. Amino acid sequence: CASSLEGQGRQPQHF.

By share, this clonotype counts as medium-sized. This chain links TRBV12-3 or TRBV12-4 with TRBJ2-7, with 11 bases aligning to TRBD1. With V trimmed by 5 bases and J by 6 bases, 9 bases remained unmatched. The CDR3 loop spans 15 amino acids. The CDR3 here is CASSPGRDRGTEQYF. The CDR3, as DNA: TGTGCCAGCAGTCCCGGCCGGGACAGGGGGACCGAGCAGTACTTC.

A few counts support this clonotype. CDR3 sequence reads: CASSSPGRGGYEQYF. The CDR3 DNA is TGTGCCAGCAGCTCTCCCGGGAGAGGTGGCTACGAGCAGTACTTC. The rearrangement joins TRBV5-6 to TRBJ2-7; possibly TRBD2 for D (6 bases). This CDR3 is built from 15 residues. Per the germline V gene, CDR1 is SGHDT and CDR2 is YYEEEE. V lost 3 bases to trimming and J lost 3 bases, with 16 bases between them.

The rearrangement links TRBV6-5 to TRBJ2-7, with 11 bases matching TRBD2. This CDR3 contains 15 residues. Losses at the gene ends were 0 bases for V and 4 bases for J; bases not matched to a gene: 2. Looked up from germline, CDR1 is MNHEY and CDR2 is SVGAGI. The DNA for the CDR3 is TGTGCCAGCAGTTACTCGCCTAGCGGGGGGTACGAGCAGTACTTC. It is translated as CASSYSPSGGYEQYF.

This clonotype has only a few counts. The J gene is TRBJ1-5, the V gene TRBV4-1, with no clear D. Germline CDR1 MGHRA, CDR2 YSYEKL. Trimming removed 2 bases at V and 7 bases at J, with 15 bases between. This CDR3 contains 15 residues. This chain's CDR3 is CASSQRLQSLQPQHF. As DNA, the CDR3 is TGCGCCAGCAGCCAAAGGTTACAGTCTTTGCAGCCCCAGCATTTT.

This clonotype was seen at least ten times. The gene calls are TRBV20-1 and TRBJ2-1; tentatively, D is TRBD2 (6 bases). Trimming took off 3 bases at V and 3 bases at J, with 15 bases between the two ends. Germline-derived CDR1 and CDR2 are DFQATT and SNEGSKA (reference sequence). This CDR3 spans 15 amino acids. CDR3 bases: TGCAGTGCTAGGGATCCGCGGGGAAACTACAATGAGCAGTTCTTC. Its protein is CSARDPRGNYNEQFF.

The sample holds a few counts of this clonotype. Given a much more abundant clone one base away, this may be a read error. The chain carries TRBV6-1 and TRBJ1-2; D may be TRBD1 (6 bases). Germline loops: CDR1 MNHNS, CDR2 SASEGT. This CDR3 is 14 amino acids long. The CDR3 loop is CASSETNGGYGCTF. The CDR3 DNA follows: TGTGCCAGCAGTGAGACAAACGGGGGCTATGGCTGCACCTTC.